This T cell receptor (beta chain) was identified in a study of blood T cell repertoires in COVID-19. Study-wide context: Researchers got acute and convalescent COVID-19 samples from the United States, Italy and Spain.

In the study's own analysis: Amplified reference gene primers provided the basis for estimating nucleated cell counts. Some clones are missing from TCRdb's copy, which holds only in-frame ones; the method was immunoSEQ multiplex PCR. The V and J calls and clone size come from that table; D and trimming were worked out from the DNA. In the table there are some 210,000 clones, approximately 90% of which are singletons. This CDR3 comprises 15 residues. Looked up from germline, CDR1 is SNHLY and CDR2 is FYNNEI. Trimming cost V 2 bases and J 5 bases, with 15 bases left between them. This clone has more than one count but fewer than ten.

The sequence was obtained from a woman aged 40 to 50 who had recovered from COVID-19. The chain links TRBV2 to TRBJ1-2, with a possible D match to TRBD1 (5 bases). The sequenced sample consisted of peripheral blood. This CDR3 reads CASSESGPTNYGYTF. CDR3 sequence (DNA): TGTGCCAGCAGTGAATCAGGGCCGACAAATTATGGCTACACCTTC.